This T cell receptor beta chain was sequenced in a study of T cell repertoires in aging, cancer and after chemotherapy. Note on this clonotype: Mismatch with germline at one junction end may stem from a read error.

Amplification of TCR beta used genomic DNA extracted from peripheral blood. TRB rearrangements spanning V, D and J were amplified using mixed TRB-A/B primers. From the multiplex PCR reads, TCRdb called clonotypes with MiXCR, one entry per CDR3 protein. This sample has roughly 1,400 distinct CDR3 sequences, with around 48% found just once. The germline CDR1 and CDR2 sequences are SGHNT and YYREEE (reference sequence). CDR3 length equals 14 residues. This clonotype originated in a human donor with a blood cancer. Sequencing was carried out using blood. This chain joins TRBV5-4 and TRBJ1-2, with D unclear. This CDR3 reads CASSFVGSSYGYNF. CDR3 sequence (DNA): TGTGCCAGCAGCTTCGTCGGCAGCAGCTATGGCTACAACTTC.